These 15 T cell receptor beta chains were all obtained from the same sample, sequenced in a study of blood T cell repertoires in COVID-19 (dated by TCRdb to the early 2020s). Library prep was done by the immunoSEQ multiplex PCR assay. This immuneACCESS table, as held by TCRdb, lists in-frame sequences with V and J called but not all clones. Of the missing ones, under half trace to an unresolved V gene in checked studies; the others have no known cause. This sample holds 150,000 or so clones; about 84% were observed only once. The top ten clonotypes cover approximately 12% of the sample. Sequencing input: PBMCs or T cells enriched from blood (not recorded which). All receptors come from a man aged 50-59 years who had recovered from COVID-19.

V usage is TRBV4-2 and J usage is TRBJ2-7, with D unresolved. The germline V and J ends were trimmed by 1 base and 2 bases, with 12 bases remaining between them. The germline V gene has CDR1 LGHNA and CDR2 YNFKEQ. There are 15 residues in the CDR3. As DNA, the CDR3 is TGTGCCAGCAGCCAAGTTGGCAGCGACGCCTACGAGCAGTACTTC. Its translation: CASSQVGSDAYEQYF.

CDR3 region: CASSVGQGSHGYTF. DNA of the CDR3: TGTGCCAGCAGCGTCGGACAGGGCAGCCATGGCTACACCTTC. The V gene is TRBV9, the J gene TRBJ1-2; 8 bases line up with TRBD1. Trimming took 2 bases from V and 6 from J; bases not matched to a gene: 6. This CDR3 comprises 14 residues. Germline CDR1 reads SGDLS; CDR2 reads YYNGEE.

J is TRBJ2-7 and V is TRBV27, with 8 bases identical to TRBD1. Looked up from germline, CDR1 is MNHEY and CDR2 is SMNVEV (reference sequence). The CDR3 totals 13 residues. V lost 3 bases and J lost 5; bases outside the gene matches: 3. The CDR3 nucleotides are TGTGCCAGCAGTTTGGACAGGGTGCACGAGCAGTACTTC. This gives the protein CASSLDRVHEQYF.

The chain links TRBV11-3 to TRBJ1-1; D is possibly TRBD1 (5 bases). Germline assignment: CDR1 SGHNT and CDR2 YENEEA. V lost 5 bases and J 1 base, leaving 11 bases between the germline ends. The CDR3 spans 14 residues. CDR3 in DNA: TGTGCCAGCAGCACAGGACGGTCGAACACTGAAGCTTTCTTT. Amino acid sequence: CASSTGRSNTEAFF.

This chain connects TRBV3-1 (or the pseudogene TRBV3-2) to TRBJ1-1, with D unclear. CDR1 LGHDT and CDR2 YNNKEL come from the germline V gene (reference sequence). V lost 0 bases, J lost 7 bases, and 12 bases lay in between. This CDR3 is 14 amino acids long. CDR3: CASSQDWRALEAFF. CDR3 DNA: TGTGCCAGCAGCCAAGATTGGCGGGCCCTTGAAGCTTTCTTT.

The chain employs TRBV7-9 and TRBJ1-4; D is unclear. The V end lost 0 bases, the J end lost 8 bases, and 13 bases lay between the germline ends. Looked up from germline, CDR1 is SEHNR and CDR2 is FQNEAQ (reference sequence). This CDR3 region has 15 residues. CDR3 bases: TGTGCCAGCAGCTTAGCTACGGGTCTGGTCGAAAAACTGTTTTTT. It specifies CASSLATGLVEKLFF.

This chain connects TRBV29-1 to TRBJ2-1; possibly TRBD1 for D (6 bases). V was cut by 4 bases and J by 0 bases, with 22 bases left in between. The germline gives CDR1 SQVTM, CDR2 ANQGSEA. The CDR3 totals 18 residues. The DNA of the CDR3 is TGCAGCGTTGTGATAGGGACACTACCGACCAGCTCCTACAATGAGCAGTTCTTC. The encoded protein is CSVVIGTLPTSSYNEQFF.

The CDR3 loop is CASSLDRNTEAFF. The DNA of the CDR3 is TGTGCCAGCAGCTTGGACAGGAACACTGAAGCTTTCTTT. V gene TRBV5-4 combines with J gene TRBJ1-1; D ambiguous. This CDR3 has 13 amino acids. Deletions cut 0 bases from V and 1 base from J, with 4 bases between. CDR1 is SGHNT, CDR2 YYREEE, per germline (reference sequence).

The sample holds one count of this clone. The chain carries TRBV28 and TRBJ2-7; 8 positions agree with TRBD1. CDR3 length: 12 residues. V lost 8 bases to trimming and J lost 3 bases; unmatched junction nucleotides: 3. Germline V gene data show CDR1 as MDHEN and CDR2 as SYDVKM. The CDR3 loop is CASVGQGYEQYF. The CDR3 DNA reads TGTGCCAGCGTCGGACAGGGCTACGAGCAGTACTTC.

CDR3 in amino acids: CASSLGLAGGYF. DNA of the CDR3: TGTGCCAGCAGCTTAGGGCTAGCGGGGGGCTACTTC. This rearrangement joins TRBV7-2 to TRBJ2-4, with 11 bases fitting TRBD2. From germline, CDR1 is SGHTA and CDR2 FQGNSA. This CDR3 has 12 residues. The V and J ends lost 1 base and 16 bases, in that order; junction bases with no gene match: 3.

The rearrangement uses TRBV7-9 and TRBJ1-2; D gene ambiguous. Trimming shortened V by 5 bases and J by 8 bases, and 18 bases separated the two germline ends. This CDR3 is 14 amino acids long. The V gene's germline CDR1 is SEHNR and CDR2 FQNEAQ (reference sequence). The CDR3 DNA sequence: TGTGCCAGCAGCACTACGGCCCGGTTGTGGGGCTACACCTTC. Encoded protein: CASSTTARLWGYTF.

This rearrangement joins TRBV16 to TRBJ1-3; 8 nucleotides align to TRBD1. Germline lookup yields CDR1 KGHSY and CDR2 FQNENV. The CDR3 is 16 residues long. V lost 0 bases, J lost 0 bases, and 1 base stayed unmatched. The DNA for the CDR3 is TGTGCCAGCAGCCAATCGACAGGGGCCTCTGGAAACACCATATATTTT. Its protein is CASSQSTGASGNTIYF. The complete variable domain, with remaining parts taken from reference TRBV16 and TRBJ1-3, reads GEEVAQTPKHLVRGEGQKAKLYCAPIKGHSYVFWYQQVLKNEFKFLISFQNENVFDETGMPKERFSAKCLPNSPCSLEIQATKLEDSAVYFCASSQSTGASGNTIYFGEGSWLTVV.

The genes are TRBV3-1 (or the pseudogene TRBV3-2) and TRBJ1-2, with D uncertain. The CDR3 loop spans 15 amino acids. Per germline, CDR1 LGHDT and CDR2 YNNKEL (reference sequence). V was shortened by 2 bases and J by 7 bases, with 17 bases between the two germline ends. CDR3 coding DNA: TGTGCCAGCAGCCAATTAAGGGAGGGCGAAAGTGGCTACACCTTC. Residues: CASSQLREGESGYTF.

This chain connects TRBV5-1 to TRBJ1-2, with 7 bases that match TRBD1. CDR3 length: 16 amino acids. J gave up 4 bases and V 0 bases, and 9 bases lay outside the gene matches. Looked up from germline, CDR1 is SGHRS and CDR2 is YFSETQ. The CDR3 protein is CASSLDDTGVVYGYTF. In DNA, the CDR3 is TGCGCCAGCAGCTTGGATGATACAGGGGTTGTCTATGGCTACACCTTC. Full variable domain (remainder filled in from reference TRBV5-1 and TRBJ1-2): KAGVTQTPRYLIKTRGQQVTLSCSPISGHRSVSWYQQTPGQGLQFLFEYFSETQRNKGNFPGRFSGRQFSNSRSEMNVSTLELGDSALYLCASSLDDTGVVYGYTFGSGTRLTVV.

V gene TRBV9 combines with J gene TRBJ1-1; D is perhaps TRBD1 (5 bases). Germline-derived CDR1 and CDR2 are SGDLS and YYNGEE. The CDR3 loop spans 15 amino acids. V was shortened by 2 bases and J by 3 bases, with 14 bases between the two germline ends. The CDR3 DNA sequence: TGTGCCAGCAGCGTGGGAAGGGGCTCGGACACTGAAGCTTTCTTT. It is translated as CASSVGRGSDTEAFF.